These 23 T cell receptor beta chains were sequenced from one sample in a study of T cell repertoires in cytomegalovirus infection. TCRdb redid the calling of the reads with MiXCR, one entry per CDR3 protein. Of about 830,000 distinct CDR3 sequences in the sample, less than 35% were seen once. Which antigens these TCRs recognize remains unknown. This sample comprised cultured CD8+ T cells from PBMCs, obtained from culture after CMV antigen stimulation. All receptors derive from a human donor in good health (CMV status not recorded). Some clones in this sample may be carry-over from other donors' samples.

This CDR3 reads CSARAGGDTEAFF. The DNA for the CDR3 is TGCAGTGCTAGAGCAGGAGGGGACACTGAAGCTTTCTTT. V and J are TRBV20-1 and TRBJ1-1, with a tentative D call TRBD1 (5 bases). In germline, CDR1 is DFQATT, CDR2 SNEGSKA (reference sequence). V lost 1 base and J lost 3, with 9 bases in between. This CDR3 has 13 residues.

Only a few counts were recorded for this clonotype. This chain uses TRBV4-1 with TRBJ1-2; TRBD1 matches 8 bases. Per the germline V gene, CDR1 is MGHRA and CDR2 is YSYEKL. The CDR3 is made up of 15 amino acids. V was clipped by 2 bases and J by 4 bases; unmatched bases: 6. As DNA, the CDR3 is TGCGCCAGCAGCCAACGGACAGGGAGCATCTATGGCTACACCTTC. Residues: CASSQRTGSIYGYTF.

This clonotype was counted only a few times. The gene calls are TRBV6-5 and TRBJ1-1; D might be TRBD1 (5 bases). Trimming removed 1 base from V and 6 bases from J, with 18 bases in between. CDR3 size: 16 residues. CDR1 and CDR2 from the germline V gene are MNHEY and SVGAGI. The CDR3 DNA reads as TGTGCCAGCAGTTACTTTAGTTTTGTTGGAGGGGCTGAAGCTTTCTTT. This translates into CASSYFSFVGGAEAFF.

About this clonotype itself: With a much larger clone just one base away, this may be a read error. The gene calls are TRBV27 and TRBJ2-1; TRBD1 matches 9 bases. Per germline, CDR1 MNHEY and CDR2 SMNVEV (reference sequence). V lost 8 bases and J lost 4; bases outside the gene matches: 3. The CDR3 runs to 13 residues. CDR3 sequence (DNA): TGTGCCAGCGGGGACAGGGTATACAATGAGCAGTTCTTC. Translation gives CASGDRVYNEQFF.

This clonotype has only a few counts. This sequence joins TRBV2 and TRBJ1-6; possible D gene TRBD1, 6 bases. Germline assignment: CDR1 SNHLY and CDR2 FYNNEI. The V gene lost 10 bases and the J gene lost 5 bases, with 12 bases spanning the gap. This CDR3 spans 13 amino acids. CDR3 in amino acids: CAIPGQDNSPLHF. CDR3 DNA sequence: TGTGCCATCCCGGGACAAGATAATTCACCCCTCCACTTT.

Note on this clonotype: A much larger clone sits a single nucleotide away, making a read error possible. The chain combines TRBV7-2 with TRBJ2-3; no reliable D call. The CDR3 has 15 residues. Germline values: CDR1 SGHTA, CDR2 FQGNSA. V shed 2 bases and J shed 0 bases, with 9 bases lying between them. CDR3 in DNA: TGTGCCAGCAGCTTAATAGGGCGGAGCACAGATACGCAGTATTTT. This sequence encodes CASSLIGRSTDTQYF.

The table lists this clonotype with a few counts. The V and J genes are TRBV4-1 and TRBJ2-1, with TRBD2 identical over 12 bases. Germline V gene sequence: CDR1 MGHRA, CDR2 YSYEKL. The CDR3 runs 16 residues. With 6 bases clipped from V and 5 bases from J, the junction kept 8 bases outside the gene matches. CDR3: CASSLILAGGHNEQFF. CDR3 nucleotide sequence: TGCGCCAGCAGTCTCATACTAGCGGGGGGTCACAATGAGCAGTTCTTC.

This clonotype has ten or more counts. The chain uses TRBV10-3 and TRBJ2-5; 9 positions agree with TRBD2. Germline CDR1 reads ENHRY; CDR2 reads SYGVKD. Losses at the gene ends were 10 bases for V and 5 bases for J; bases not matched to a gene: 14. CDR3 size: 15 residues. The CDR3 loop reads CATSIGGSGGETQYF. The CDR3 DNA sequence: TGTGCCACCTCTATCGGGGGTAGCGGGGGTGAGACCCAGTACTTC.

This clonotype was seen a handful of times. In DNA, the CDR3 is TGTGCCAGCAGTTACTCCCTTGGGGGAGAACGGGGCCAGCCCCAGCATTTT. Residues: CASSYSLGGERGQPQHF. V usage is TRBV6-2 or TRBV6-3 and J usage is TRBJ1-5, with TRBD1 as a possible D gene (5 bases). The V end lost 0 bases, the J end lost 7 bases, and 19 bases lay between the germline ends. CDR1 and CDR2 from the germline V gene are MNHEY and SVGEGT. The CDR3 contains 17 residues.

There are a few counts of this clonotype. V is TRBV2 and J is TRBJ2-7; 9 bases agree with TRBD2. CDR1 is SNHLY, CDR2 FYNNEI, per germline. Losses at the gene ends were 5 bases for V and 3 bases for J; bases not matched to a gene: 11. This CDR3 has 16 residues. CDR3 nucleotides: TGTGCCAGCAGTATGTCTTCTAGCGGGGTCCTCTACGAGCAGTACTTC. Protein sequence: CASSMSSSGVLYEQYF. Full variable domain (outside the CDR3, taken from reference TRBV2 and TRBJ2-7): EPEVTQTPSHQVTQMGQEVILRCVPISNHLYFYWYRQILGQKVEFLVSFYNNEISEKSEIFDDQFSVERPDGSNFTLKIRSTKLEDSAMYFCASSMSSSGVLYEQYFGPGTRLTVT.

This clonotype was counted a few times. The chain combines TRBV19 with TRBJ2-1; D gene uncertain. The V gene's germline CDR1 is LNHDA and CDR2 SQIVND (reference sequence). V gave up 3 bases and J gave up 2 bases, with 14 bases separating them. The CDR3 runs 16 residues. CDR3 nucleotide sequence: TGTGCCAGTAGTATTGTCGACCGGCGGACCTACAATGAGCAGTTCTTC. Amino acid sequence: CASSIVDRRTYNEQFF.

Only a few counts were recorded for this clonotype. The chain couples TRBV7-6 to TRBJ2-3; D is unresolved. The CDR3 sequence is 16 residues long. From germline, CDR1 is SGHVS and CDR2 FNYEAQ. Trimming left V 2 bases short and J 2 bases short, with 14 bases between. DNA of the CDR3: TGTGCCAGCAGCTTAAGTGTTCTAGGGTTCACAGATACGCAGTATTTT. As protein: CASSLSVLGFTDTQYF.

This clonotype showed up just a few times. V gene TRBV7-9 combines with J gene TRBJ2-3; D gene ambiguous. V was clipped by 6 bases and J by 10 bases, with 8 bases between them. Per the germline V gene, CDR1 is SEHNR and CDR2 is FQNEAQ (reference sequence). The CDR3 runs 10 residues. CDR3 amino acids: CASRPDPQYF. The DNA for the CDR3 is TGTGCCAGCAGACCGGACCCGCAGTATTTT.

This chain links TRBV7-9 with TRBJ2-5; 7 bases fit TRBD1. The germline CDR1 and CDR2 sequences are SEHNR and FQNEAQ (reference sequence). The trim removed 4 bases at V and 6 bases at J, leaving 8 bases unmatched. This CDR3 contains 14 residues. As DNA, the CDR3 is TGTGCCAGCAGCTCTTGGACAGGCGAGAAGACCCAGTACTTC. Translation gives CASSSWTGEKTQYF.

The CDR3 DNA reads as TGTGCCAGCATCTCTGTTTGGGCGGGCGACACTGAAGCTTTCTTT. This sequence encodes CASISVWAGDTEAFF. The chain combines TRBV7-9 with TRBJ1-1; D is unresolved. Germline CDR1 reads SEHNR; CDR2 reads FQNEAQ (reference sequence). CDR3 length: 15 residues. V was cut by 7 bases and J by 3 bases, with 18 bases left in between.

This clonotype was observed a few times. The CDR3 region is CASSQDIGSGATGGYTF. DNA for the CDR3: TGCGCCAGCAGCCAAGATATAGGATCGGGGGCGACCGGGGGCTACACCTTC. The chain carries TRBV4-1 and TRBJ1-2; a weak D match, TRBD1 (6 bases). The CDR3 extends over 17 amino acids. V shed 0 bases and J shed 8 bases, with 22 bases lying between them. The germline V gene encodes CDR1 MGHRA and CDR2 YSYEKL.

This clonotype has at least ten counts. The gene calls are TRBV7-2 and TRBJ1-1; 7 bases align to TRBD1. This CDR3 has 17 amino acids. Germline V CDR1 and CDR2: SGHTA, FQGNSA. Losses at the gene ends were 1 base for V and 4 bases for J; bases not matched to a gene: 12. The CDR3 DNA follows: TGTGCCAGCAGCTTAGGACCGCCAGGGGGTAGAGGCACTGAAGCTTTCTTT. Its protein product is CASSLGPPGGRGTEAFF. Combining the CDR3 with reference TRBV7-2 and TRBJ1-1 gives the whole variable domain GAGVSQSPSNKVTEKGKDVELRCDPISGHTALYWYRQSLGQGLEFLIYFQGNSAPDKSGLPSDRFSAERTGGSVSTLTIQRTQQEDSAVYLCASSLGPPGGRGTEAFFGQGTRLTVV.

This clonotype was counted between two and nine times. The chain links TRBV20-1 to TRBJ1-2, with D possibly being TRBD1 (5 bases). CDR3 size: 12 residues. CDR1 and CDR2 (germline): DFQATT, SNEGSKA (reference sequence). The V gene lost 3 bases and the J gene lost 4 bases, with 9 bases spanning the gap. The CDR3 DNA sequence: TGCAGTGCTAGGGGGCTGGGCTATGGCTACACCTTC. Translated, it gives CSARGLGYGYTF.

The CDR3, as DNA: TGTGCCGCCCAGGGGAACGGGCTTAATCAGCCCCAGCATTTT. This sequence encodes CAAQGNGLNQPQHF. The chain is built from TRBV7-9 and TRBJ1-5; the D gene is possibly TRBD1 (6 bases). The CDR3 is made up of 14 amino acids. Germline V gene sequence: CDR1 SEHNR, CDR2 FQNEAQ (reference sequence). Between the trimmed V and J ends, which lost 11 bases and 4 bases, there was a span of 18 bases.

This clonotype was detected a few times. The chain is built from TRBV5-4 and TRBJ2-5, with D possibly matching TRBD1 (5 bases). Deletions cut 2 bases from V and 2 bases from J, with 10 bases between. Germline loops: CDR1 SGHNT, CDR2 YYREEE (reference sequence). The CDR3 runs 14 residues. The CDR3 region is CASSFVGAQETQYF. CDR3 DNA: TGTGCCAGCAGCTTCGTAGGGGCGCAAGAGACCCAGTACTTC. Full variable domain (remainder filled in from reference TRBV5-4 and TRBJ2-5): ETGVTQSPTHLIKTRGQQVTLRCSSQSGHNTVSWYQQALGQGPQFIFQYYREEENGRGNFPPRFSGLQFPNYSSELNVNALELDDSALYLCASSFVGAQETQYFGPGTRLLVL.

Note on this clonotype: A read error may be the cause here, since a much bigger clone is one base away. In DNA form, the CDR3 reads TGTGCCAGCAGTATTACGGGGAAATCACCCCTCCACTTT. This sequence encodes CASSITGKSPLHF. The chain recombines TRBV27 with TRBJ1-6, with D hard to call. V shed 5 bases and J shed 10 bases, with 12 bases lying between them. CDR3 size: 13 residues. Germline CDR1 MNHEY, CDR2 SMNVEV (reference sequence).

Ten or more counts support this clonotype. V is TRBV6-6 and J is TRBJ2-3; D is unclear. CDR3 length: 18 amino acids. The V gene lost 0 bases and the J gene lost 2 bases, with 18 bases spanning the gap. Germline V gene data show CDR1 as MNHNY and CDR2 as SVGAGI (reference sequence). The CDR3 nucleotides are TGTGCCAGCAGTTACTCAGGAAGGCTTACCCCAACCACAGATACGCAGTATTTT. Translated, it gives CASSYSGRLTPTTDTQYF.

The V call is TRBV7-6, the J call TRBJ1-2, with no clear D. Germline CDR1 reads SGHVS; CDR2 reads FNYEAQ. V was trimmed by 4 bases and J by 3 bases, leaving 12 bases between them. This CDR3 is 14 amino acids long. CDR3 coding DNA: TGTGCCAGCAGCTCGCCGGGAGGGCACTATGGCTACACCTTC. It translates to CASSSPGGHYGYTF.